The following is a T cell receptor (beta chain) sequence with its context. No cognate antigen has been identified for it. One base away there is no much larger clone; base qualities are not given. The source of the sample is a study of CD8 T cells in ankylosing spondylitis (dated by TCRdb to 2016 to 2017). Broadly, across the study: T cell receptor beta repertoires were profiled in healthy donors and ankylosing spondylitis patients so that disease-linked TCR variants could be found. The full study cohort comprised about 25 ankylosing spondylitis patients and about a hundred healthy donors. Peripheral blood was sampled, and synovial fluid was also collected from ankylosing spondylitis patients. Overall results and qualifications from the work: Significant enrichment of the disease-linked clones was reported in matched synovial fluid samples from ankylosing spondylitis patients. Some motif variants were previously reported in synovial fluid and blood of reactive arthritis patients, suggesting common disease-initiation mechanisms. A TCR beta motif made up of eight or nine highly homologous amino acid variants appeared to be characteristic of blood from ankylosing spondylitis patients. The disease-linked clones had a CD8+ phenotype and were found at relatively low frequencies in peripheral blood.

Sequenced using an Illumina HiSeq 2500. TCR beta libraries were prepared by quantitative 5'-RACE with molecular barcodes. Per the original workflow: A new computational method based on a probabilistic model of VDJ rearrangement was used to identify disease-linked TCR variants. TCRdb reran the public reads through fastp at Q25 and MiXCR, keeping productive beta chains. Rows with one shared CDR3 protein collapse into an entry with the most common genes and DNA. None of the V and J calls come from the authors' own analysis; TCRdb made them. The table for this sample lists approximately 350,000 distinct CDR3 sequences; approximately 22% of them were counted only once. The biggest ten clones account for 13% of the sample. From a lookup of the germline V gene (reference sequence), CDR1 and CDR2 are DFQATT and SNEGSKA. V is shortened by 5 bases, J by 3 bases, and the region joining them spans 17 bases. The CDR3 spans 15 residues, from the cysteine through the phenylalanine. The DNA shown is the 45-base CDR3, in frame from base 1.

The sequenced material came from blood, either unsorted or a sorted T cell fraction (not recorded which). The origin of this receptor is a male donor with ankylosing spondylitis or in good health (not recorded which). The sequence is built from TRBV20-1 and TRBJ1-5; the D gene is perhaps TRBD1, on 5 matching bases. CDR3 protein: CSALELGANNQPQHF. The DNA is TGCAGTGCTTTAGAATTAGGGGCTAACAATCAGCCCCAGCATTTT.